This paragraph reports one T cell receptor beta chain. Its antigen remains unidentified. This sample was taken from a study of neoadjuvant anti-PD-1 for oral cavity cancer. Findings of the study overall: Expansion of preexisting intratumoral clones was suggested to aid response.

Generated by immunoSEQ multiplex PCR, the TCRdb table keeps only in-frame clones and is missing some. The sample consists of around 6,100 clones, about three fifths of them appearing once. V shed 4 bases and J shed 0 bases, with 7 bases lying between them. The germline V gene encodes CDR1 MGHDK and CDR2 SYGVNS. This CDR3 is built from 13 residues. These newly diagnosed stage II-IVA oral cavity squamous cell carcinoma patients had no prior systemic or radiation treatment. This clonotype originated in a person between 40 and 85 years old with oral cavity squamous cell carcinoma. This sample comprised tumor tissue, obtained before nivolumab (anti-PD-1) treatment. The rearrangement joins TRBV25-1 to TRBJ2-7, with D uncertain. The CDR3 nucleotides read TGTGCCAGCAGTGGCCTCCGCTCCTACGAGCAGTACTTC. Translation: CASSGLRSYEQYF.